This T cell receptor (beta chain) was profiled in a study of chemoradiotherapy in HPV16-positive cancers. Study context: A couple of HPV16-positive patients' cells yielded candidate HPV-specific clones and common motifs. Points from the study as a whole: Candidate HPV-specific clones and E7-related TCR motifs grew in tumor during treatment. Functional assays defining HPV-specific T cells used only a couple of HPV16-positive patients.

Data came from immunoSEQ multiplex PCR; TCRdb stores just in-frame clones and leaves some out. The table lists around 7,700 clones, more than 60% of them singletons, with approximately 19% in the top ten. The germline CDR1 and CDR2 sequences are SGHRS and YFSETQ. CDR3 size: 17 residues. V lost 0 bases and J 7 bases, leaving 20 bases between the germline ends. For this clone: The antigen is undetermined.

Samples were taken several times over chemoradiotherapy. The chain uses TRBV5-1 and TRBJ1-5, with a tentative D call TRBD1 (6 bases). The origin of this receptor is a human donor with HPV-associated anogenital cancer. The material was obtained from a patient who underwent chemoradiotherapy. The CDR3 reads CASSLEPRDIRGQPQHF. The CDR3 DNA is TGCGCCAGCAGCTTGGAGCCTCGGGACATTCGGGGCCAGCCCCAGCATTTT. The entire variable domain, with the rest obtained from reference TRBV5-1 and TRBJ1-5, is as follows: KAGVTQTPRYLIKTRGQQVTLSCSPISGHRSVSWYQQTPGQGLQFLFEYFSETQRNKGNFPGRFSGRQFSNSRSEMNVSTLELGDSALYLCASSLEPRDIRGQPQHFGDGTRLSIL.